This TCR beta chain was obtained from a study of cytomegalovirus exposure and HLA in healthy donors. Findings and limits, study-wide: Differences between HLA loci emerged in a later analysis of TCR association rates, with DRB1 most and HLA-C fewest. TCR beta chain V- and J-gene trimming was linked, in a later analysis, to a missense variant in DCLRE1C. Later analysis reportedly placed an Asian-associated ancestry cluster below the roughly 680-donor mean in N-insertions.

There are 15 residues in the CDR3. The V gene's germline CDR1 is SGHTA and CDR2 FQGNSA. Trimming left V 5 bases short and J 2 bases short, with 12 bases between. Details on this clone: Its antigen remains unidentified.

Vbeta (60) and Jbeta (13) primers were used in the PCR. Repertoires were generated with immunoSEQ multiplex PCR, while TCRdb's copy carries only in-frame clones and drops some. The data show 90,000 to 120,000 clones, around 85% seen once. The chain links TRBV7-2 to TRBJ2-2; no definite D call. The sequence was obtained from a man in his thirties or forties in good health and CMV-seronegative. The sample taken for sequencing was PBMCs. CDR3 DNA sequence: TGTGCCAGCAGCGCAACGGCGGCTAACACCGGGGAGCTGTTTTTT. This codes for CASSATAANTGELFF.